The following is a T cell receptor beta chain sequence with its context. The antigen remains undetermined. Genomic DNA of every subset was divided equally among multiple immunoSEQ plates. Replicate PCRs run on sorted subsets employed about 220 ng DNA, some 33,000 T cell genomes. Repertoires were generated with immunoSEQ multiplex PCR, while TCRdb's copy carries only in-frame clones and drops some. The sample contains some 740,000 clones, over 90% of which appear only once. This record belongs to a study of shared clonotypes between healthy human individuals. Points from the study as a whole: Against clonotypes common to all four donors, non-shared ones had lower generation probabilities.

CDR1 and CDR2 (germline): SGDLS, YYNGEE. Between the trimmed V and J ends, which lost 3 bases and 3 bases, there was a span of 9 bases. The CDR3 loop spans 13 amino acids. The naive CD8 subset, CD45RO-negative cells positively selected for CCR7, excluded terminally differentiated effector memory CD45RA+ cells. The donors were all Caucasian adults (living in Nashville, Tennessee). Sequencing used naive CD8+ T cells sorted from blood. The receptor's source is a man younger than 40 in good health. V usage is TRBV9 and J usage is TRBJ2-5, with D tentatively TRBD1 or TRBD2 (6 bases each). CDR3 nucleotides: TGTGCCAGCAGCGCCGGGGGCGAAGAGACCCAGTACTTC. Its protein is CASSAGGEETQYF.